This TCR beta chain was sequenced during a study of blood T cell repertoires in COVID-19. The overall study: Italy, Spain and the United States were the sources of the convalescent and acute COVID-19 samples. Nucleic acid was either cDNA or gDNA, and it came from T cells, B-cell-depleted T cells, or PBMCs.

Under the authors' procedure: For nucleated cells, counts were estimated from reference gene primer amplification. Profiling relied on immunoSEQ multiplex PCR, and the TCRdb table lists in-frame clones only, not all of them. That table supplies the V and J calls and clone size; D and trimming were determined from the DNA. The sample contains about 170,000 clones, around 90% of which appear only once. The CDR3 has 13 amino acids. Germline lookup yields CDR1 LNHDA and CDR2 SQIVND (reference sequence). Trimming left V 6 bases short and J 6 bases short, with 12 bases between. This chain links TRBV19 with TRBJ1-5, with D hard to call. The source is a woman of 80 years or more with COVID-19, enrolled during active disease. What was sequenced was peripheral blood. In DNA form, the CDR3 reads TGTGCCAGTAGGACACACGAAAGTCAGCCCCAGCATTTT. It translates to CASRTHESQPQHF. The whole variable domain, remainder taken from reference TRBV19 and TRBJ1-5, is DGGITQSPKYLFRKEGQNVTLSCEQNLNHDAMYWYRQDPGQGLRLIYYSQIVNDFQKGDIAEGYSVSREKKESFPLTVTSAQKNPTAFYLCASRTHESQPQHFGDGTRLSIL.